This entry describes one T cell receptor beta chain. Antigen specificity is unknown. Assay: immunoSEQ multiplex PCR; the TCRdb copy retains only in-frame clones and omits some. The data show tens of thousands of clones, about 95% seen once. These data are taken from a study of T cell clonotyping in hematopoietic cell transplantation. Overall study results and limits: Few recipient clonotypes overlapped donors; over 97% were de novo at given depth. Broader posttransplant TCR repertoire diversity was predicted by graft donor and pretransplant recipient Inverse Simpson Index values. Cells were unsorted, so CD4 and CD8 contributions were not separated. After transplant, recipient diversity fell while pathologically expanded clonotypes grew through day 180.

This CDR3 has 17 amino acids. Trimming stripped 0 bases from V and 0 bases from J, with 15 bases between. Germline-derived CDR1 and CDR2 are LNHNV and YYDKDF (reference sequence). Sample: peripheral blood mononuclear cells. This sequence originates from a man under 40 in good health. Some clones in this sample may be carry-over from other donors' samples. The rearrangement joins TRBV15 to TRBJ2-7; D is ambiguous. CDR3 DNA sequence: TGTGCCACCAGCAGAGATATCGGCAAGCGAATCTCCTACGAGCAGTACTTC. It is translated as CATSRDIGKRISYEQYF.